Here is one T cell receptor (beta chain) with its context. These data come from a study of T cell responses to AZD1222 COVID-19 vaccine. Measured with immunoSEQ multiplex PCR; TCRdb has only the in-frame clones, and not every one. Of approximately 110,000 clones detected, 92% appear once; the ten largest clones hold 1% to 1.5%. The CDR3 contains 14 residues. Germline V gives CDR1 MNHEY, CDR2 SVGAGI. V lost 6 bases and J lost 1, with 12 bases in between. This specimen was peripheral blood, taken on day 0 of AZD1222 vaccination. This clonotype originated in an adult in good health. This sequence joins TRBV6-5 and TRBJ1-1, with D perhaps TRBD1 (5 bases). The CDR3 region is CASSQFGGNTEAFF. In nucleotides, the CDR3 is TGTGCCAGCAGCCAATTTGGGGGGAACACTGAAGCTTTCTTT.